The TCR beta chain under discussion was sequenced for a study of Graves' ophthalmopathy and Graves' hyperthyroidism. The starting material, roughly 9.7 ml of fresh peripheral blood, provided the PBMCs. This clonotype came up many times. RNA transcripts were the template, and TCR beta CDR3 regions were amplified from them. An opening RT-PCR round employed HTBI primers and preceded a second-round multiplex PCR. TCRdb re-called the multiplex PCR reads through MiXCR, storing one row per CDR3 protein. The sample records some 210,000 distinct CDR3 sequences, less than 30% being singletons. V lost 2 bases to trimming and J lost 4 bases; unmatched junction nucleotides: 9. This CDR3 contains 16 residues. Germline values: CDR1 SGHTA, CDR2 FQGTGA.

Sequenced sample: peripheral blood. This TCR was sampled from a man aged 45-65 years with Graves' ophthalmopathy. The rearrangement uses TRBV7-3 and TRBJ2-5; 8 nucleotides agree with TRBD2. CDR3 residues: CASSLSLAGGRETQYF. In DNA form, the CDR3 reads TGTGCCAGCAGCTTATCTCTGGCGGGAGGCCGAGAGACCCAGTACTTC.